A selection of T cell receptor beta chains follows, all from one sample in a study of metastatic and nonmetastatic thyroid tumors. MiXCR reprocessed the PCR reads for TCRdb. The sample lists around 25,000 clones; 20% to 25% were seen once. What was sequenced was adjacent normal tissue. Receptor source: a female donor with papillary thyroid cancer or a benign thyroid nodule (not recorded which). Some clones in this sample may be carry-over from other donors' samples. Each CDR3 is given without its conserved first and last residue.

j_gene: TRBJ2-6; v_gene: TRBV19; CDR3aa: ASSSSAGANVLT
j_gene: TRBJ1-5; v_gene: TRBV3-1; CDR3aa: ASSPPGQGGQPQH
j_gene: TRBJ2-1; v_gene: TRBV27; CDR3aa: ASRNGIREQF
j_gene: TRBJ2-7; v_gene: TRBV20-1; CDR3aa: SAEGGSSYEQY
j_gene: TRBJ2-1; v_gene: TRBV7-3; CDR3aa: ASSPGTAVYNEQF
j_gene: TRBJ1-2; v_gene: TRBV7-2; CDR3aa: ASSLARYRTGDYCHT
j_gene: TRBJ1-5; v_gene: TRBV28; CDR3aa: ASSLGRINQPQH
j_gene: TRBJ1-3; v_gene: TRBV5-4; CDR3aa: ASSSGRGGTIY
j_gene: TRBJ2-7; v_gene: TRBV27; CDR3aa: ASSSLAGIGYEQY
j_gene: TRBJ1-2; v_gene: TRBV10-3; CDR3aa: AIRRDRGTLGYGYT
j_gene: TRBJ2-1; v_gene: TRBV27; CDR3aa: ASTLTPRGYNEQF
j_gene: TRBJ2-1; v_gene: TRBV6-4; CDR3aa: ASSDSASGIFSEQF
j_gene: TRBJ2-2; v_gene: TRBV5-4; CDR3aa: ASSSLRLAGVTGELF
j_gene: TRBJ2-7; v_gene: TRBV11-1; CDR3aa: ASSLGFRGISSYEQY
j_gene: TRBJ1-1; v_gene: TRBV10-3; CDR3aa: AIIEERSDGLNTEAF
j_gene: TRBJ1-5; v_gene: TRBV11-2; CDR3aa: ASSLELSQPQH
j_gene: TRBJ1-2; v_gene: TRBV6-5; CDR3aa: ASSYLAGGPGYGYT
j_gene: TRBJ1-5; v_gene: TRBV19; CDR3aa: ASSTLKQVGNQPQH
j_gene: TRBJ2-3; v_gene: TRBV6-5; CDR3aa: ASSYTGDRGRTDTQY
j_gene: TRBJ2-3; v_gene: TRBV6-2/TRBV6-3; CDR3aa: ASLRPGRSTDTRY
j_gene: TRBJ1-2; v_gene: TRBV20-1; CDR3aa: SARDRGVRGYGYT
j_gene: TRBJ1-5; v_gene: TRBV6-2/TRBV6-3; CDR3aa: ASSYSGGRSQPQS
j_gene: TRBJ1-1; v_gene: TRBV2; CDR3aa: ASTGQGLDTEAF
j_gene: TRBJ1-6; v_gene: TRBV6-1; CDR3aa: ASLGGTPYNSPLH
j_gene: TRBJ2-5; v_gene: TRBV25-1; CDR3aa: ASSDGQGPQETQY
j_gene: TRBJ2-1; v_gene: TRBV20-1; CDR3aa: SARLWGREKGLNEQF
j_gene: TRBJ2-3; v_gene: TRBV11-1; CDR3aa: ASSLALAGGGDTQY
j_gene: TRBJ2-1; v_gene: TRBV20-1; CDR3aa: SARDYLAGLDNEQF
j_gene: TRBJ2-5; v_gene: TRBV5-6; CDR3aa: ASSSEQGWEETQY
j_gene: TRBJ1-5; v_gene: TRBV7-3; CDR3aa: ASSPRVPREPQH
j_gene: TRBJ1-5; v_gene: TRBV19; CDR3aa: ASSIRGTGGGQPQH
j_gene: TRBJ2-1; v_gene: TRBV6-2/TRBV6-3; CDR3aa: ASSKTEEGEQF
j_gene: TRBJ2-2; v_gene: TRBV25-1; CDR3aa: ASSAGDRRVGELF
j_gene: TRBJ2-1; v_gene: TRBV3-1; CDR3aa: ASTFGDFGGNEQF
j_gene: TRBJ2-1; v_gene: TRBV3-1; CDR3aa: ASSQVGQGIYNEQF
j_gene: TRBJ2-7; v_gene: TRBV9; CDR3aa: ASSVAPTYEQY
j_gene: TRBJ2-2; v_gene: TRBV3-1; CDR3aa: ASSQVGGGTGELF
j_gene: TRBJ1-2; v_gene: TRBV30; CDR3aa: AWRRLGDSGNYGYT
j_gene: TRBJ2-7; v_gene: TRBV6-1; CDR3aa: ASSEIRDGNWDEQY
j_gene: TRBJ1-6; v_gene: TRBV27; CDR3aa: ASSLRGKESSYNSPLH
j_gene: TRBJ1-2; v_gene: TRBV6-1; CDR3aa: ASSFTGGTGYT
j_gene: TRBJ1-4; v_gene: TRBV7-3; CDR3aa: ASSLTVGAGEKLF
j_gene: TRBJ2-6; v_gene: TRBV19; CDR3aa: ASSIVERFTSGANVLT
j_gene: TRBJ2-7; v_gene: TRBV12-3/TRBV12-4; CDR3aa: ASSYRGLEQY
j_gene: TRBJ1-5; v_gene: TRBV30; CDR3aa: AWSVGEANQPQN
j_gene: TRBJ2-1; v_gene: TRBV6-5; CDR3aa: ASSYSRTGGSYNEQF
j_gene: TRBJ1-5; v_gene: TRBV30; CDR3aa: ACGRQGVSQPQH
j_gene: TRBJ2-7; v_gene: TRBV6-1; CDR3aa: AGSRGGTYEQY
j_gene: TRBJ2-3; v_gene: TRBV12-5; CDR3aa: ASGLFEADTQY
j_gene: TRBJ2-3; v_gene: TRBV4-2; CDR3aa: ASSQDSRLSVTDTQY
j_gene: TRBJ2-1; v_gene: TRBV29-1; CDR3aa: SFGRLASSYNEQF
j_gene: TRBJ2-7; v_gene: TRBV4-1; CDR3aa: ASSQEVSRGLDYEQY
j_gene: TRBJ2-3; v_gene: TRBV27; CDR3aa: ASSFGETYTQY
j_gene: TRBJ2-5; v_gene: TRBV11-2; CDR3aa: ASSLGQWSEETQY
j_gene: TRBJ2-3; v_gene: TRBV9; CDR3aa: ASSSWASGPADTQY
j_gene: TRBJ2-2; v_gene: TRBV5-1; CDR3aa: ASSSGLLNTGELF
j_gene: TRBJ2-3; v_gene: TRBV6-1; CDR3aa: ASRRAGGMITDTQY